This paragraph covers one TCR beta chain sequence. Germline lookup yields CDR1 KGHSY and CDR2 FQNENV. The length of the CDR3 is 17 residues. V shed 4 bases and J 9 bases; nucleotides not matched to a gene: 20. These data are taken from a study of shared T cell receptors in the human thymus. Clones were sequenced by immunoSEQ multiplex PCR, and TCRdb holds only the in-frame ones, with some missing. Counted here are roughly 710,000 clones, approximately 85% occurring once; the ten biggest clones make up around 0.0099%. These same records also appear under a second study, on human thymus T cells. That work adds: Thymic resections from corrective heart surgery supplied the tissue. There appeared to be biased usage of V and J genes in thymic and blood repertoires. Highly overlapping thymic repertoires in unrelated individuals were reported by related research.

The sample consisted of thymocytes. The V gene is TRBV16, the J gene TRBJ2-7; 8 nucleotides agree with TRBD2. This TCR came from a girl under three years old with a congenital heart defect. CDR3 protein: CASSLRGIRPGGSGQYF. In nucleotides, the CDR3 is TGTGCCAGCAGCCTCCGCGGGATCAGGCCGGGGGGGAGCGGGCAGTACTTC.